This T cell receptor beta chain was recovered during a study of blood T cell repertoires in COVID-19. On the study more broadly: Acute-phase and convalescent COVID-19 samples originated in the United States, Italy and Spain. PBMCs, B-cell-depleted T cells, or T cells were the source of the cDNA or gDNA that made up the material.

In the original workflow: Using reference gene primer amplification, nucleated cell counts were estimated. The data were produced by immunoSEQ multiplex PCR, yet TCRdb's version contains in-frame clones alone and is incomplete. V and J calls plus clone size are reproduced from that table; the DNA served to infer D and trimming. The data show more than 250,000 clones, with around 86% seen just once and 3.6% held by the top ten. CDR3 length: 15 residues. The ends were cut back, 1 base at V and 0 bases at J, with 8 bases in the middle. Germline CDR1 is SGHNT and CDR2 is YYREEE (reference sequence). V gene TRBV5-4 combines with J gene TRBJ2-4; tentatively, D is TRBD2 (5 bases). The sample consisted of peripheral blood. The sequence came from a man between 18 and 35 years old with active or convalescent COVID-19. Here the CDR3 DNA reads TGTGCCAGCAGCTTGACGGGGAAAGCCAAAAACATTCAGTACTTC. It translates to CASSLTGKAKNIQYF.